This TCR beta chain was observed in a study of PD-1 blockade in classical Hodgkin lymphoma. Germline CDR1 reads SGHRS; CDR2 reads YFSETQ. Trimming took 0 bases from V and 5 from J; bases not matched to a gene: 10. This CDR3 region has 17 residues. Brentuximab vedotin exposure varied among the patients, all of whom had relapsed after autologous stem cell transplantation. Best response was recorded as complete response, partial response or progressive disease. The protocol was immunoSEQ multiplex PCR, while the TCRdb copy is restricted to in-frame clones and leaves out a portion. The profile covers approximately 90,000 clones, with 80% to 95% appearing a single time and under 3% taken by the ten largest.

Specimen: peripheral blood mononuclear cells (PBMCs), collected before the second cycle of nivolumab. The sequence derives from a human donor with classical Hodgkin lymphoma. The genes are TRBV5-1 and TRBJ2-5; 10 bases agree with TRBD1. The CDR3 region has the DNA TGCGCCAGCAGCTTGGTGGGATTGGGACAGGGGCTGGAGACCCAGTACTTC. Translating it yields CASSLVGLGQGLETQYF.